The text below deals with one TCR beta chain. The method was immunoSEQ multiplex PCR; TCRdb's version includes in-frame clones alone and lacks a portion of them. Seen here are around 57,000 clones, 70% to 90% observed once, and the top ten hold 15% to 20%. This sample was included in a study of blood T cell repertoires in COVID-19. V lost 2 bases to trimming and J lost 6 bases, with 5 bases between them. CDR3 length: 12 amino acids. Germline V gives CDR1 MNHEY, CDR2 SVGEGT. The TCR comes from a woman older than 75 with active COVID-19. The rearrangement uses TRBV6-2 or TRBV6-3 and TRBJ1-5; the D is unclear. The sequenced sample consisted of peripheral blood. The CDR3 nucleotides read TGTGCCAGCAGTTACCGGAGTCAGCCCCAGCATTTT. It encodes CASSYRSQPQHF.